This record looks at one TCR beta chain sequence and its context. These data belong to a study of blood T cell repertoires in COVID-19. Germline CDR1 reads SGHTA; CDR2 reads FQGTGA. The CDR3 is 14 residues long. Deletions cut 5 bases from V and 6 bases from J, with 14 bases between. The method was immunoSEQ multiplex PCR; TCRdb's version includes in-frame clones alone and lacks a portion of them. The repertoire consists of about 38,000 clones, with roughly 87% occurring once and the leading ten covering approximately 7.2%. The rearrangement links TRBV7-3 to TRBJ2-1; D is uncertain. Sequencing was done on a sample of peripheral blood. The receptor was isolated from a human donor in a cohort sampled during active COVID-19. CDR3 coding DNA: TGTGCCAGCAGCCCTGATCAAGCGCGCAATGAGCAGTTCTTC. It encodes CASSPDQARNEQFF.